Reported below is one T cell receptor (beta chain). Losses at the gene ends were 10 bases for V and 4 bases for J; bases not matched to a gene: 9. CDR3 length: 14 amino acids. In germline, CDR1 is MDHEN, CDR2 SYDVKM. Using immunoSEQ multiplex PCR, the repertoire was profiled, and TCRdb retains in-frame clones only, with some absent. The data hold some 390,000 clones, with 85% to 90% observed a single time. These data originate in a study of blood T cell repertoires in COVID-19. The cohort comprised adults aged roughly 18 to 100 years residing in 20 to 30 US areas. The rearrangement uses TRBV28 and TRBJ1-2; 10 bases fit TRBD1. The sequenced material came from PBMCs or T cells enriched from blood (not recorded which). This receptor was identified in a man under 40 who had recovered from COVID-19. In nucleotides, the CDR3 is TGTGCCACCGCTACGGGACAGGGGACCTATGGCTACACCTTC. It yields the protein CATATGQGTYGYTF.